This T cell receptor (beta chain) derives from a study of a mutant IDH1 vaccine in newly diagnosed glioma (dated by TCRdb to the early 2020s). Broadly, across the study: Vaccination was initiated 4-6 weeks after radiotherapy alone, or concurrently with temozolomide cycles in the chemotherapy-containing groups. Of the roughly 31 treated patients, 62.5% were male and about 38% were female, and the mean age was about 40 years. Before enrollment, patients had received standard therapy of radiotherapy alone, temozolomide alone, or radiochemotherapy with temozolomide; most received the combination. Visit V12 was the week-35 safety follow-up and visit V13 was the week-47 end of study. Peripheral blood was drawn at six visits: V03 (baseline), V05, V07, V10, V12 and V13. Longitudinal TCRB deep sequencing was done for 25 to 30 treated patients, wherever samples were available for exploratory analyses. The full study reports these points: Pseudoprogression seemed to be unrelated to changes in the top peripheral T cell clonotypes found by TCRB sequencing. PBMC samples for TCRB deep sequencing were selected based on availability. Vaccine-induced immune responses across multiple MHC alleles were detected in about 92% of patients. The authors stated that sample limitations prevented analyses of patient blood samples from being reproduced.

As encoded in the germline V gene, CDR1 is SGHRS while CDR2 is YFSETQ. The CDR3 sequence holds 18 residues, the cysteine and phenylalanine included. The sequence is cut down to CDR3 DNA, 54 bases in frame from base 1. What the time point label conveys for this sample: week 35, safety follow-up. Each vaccine dose, consisting of 300 ug of a 20-mer mutant IDH1 peptide in Montanide, was administered subcutaneously with topical imiquimod. Patients were given eight vaccinations, in weeks 1, 3, 5, 7, 11, 15, 19 and 23, which matched visits V03 through V10. Donors had newly diagnosed WHO grade 3 or 4 IDH1-mutant astrocytomas with loss of nuclear ATRX. The samples were drawn from NOA16, a multicentre, single-arm, open-label phase I trial in Germany that tested a mutant IDH1 peptide vaccine in humans for the first time. Genomic DNA for TCRB sequencing was isolated from EDTA blood with the DNeasy Blood and Tissue Kit.

This clone was counted a few times. It lacks a known antigen. Base qualities are not at hand, and no much larger clone is one base apart. Library preparation employed the immunoSEQ multiplex PCR assay. The hsTCRB Kit was used according to the manufacturer's protocol to amplify rearranged TCR beta chain sequences. TCRB libraries were sequenced on an Illumina MiSeq. In the source study's methods: Demultiplexing, trimming and gene mapping were performed with the kit vendor's proprietary platform. Held by TCRdb, this immuneACCESS table contains in-frame sequences only and omits some clones. Under half of the omission traces to an unresolved V gene where checked; the cause of the rest is unknown. D and trimming come from the DNA, and the V and J calls and clone size come from that table. The sample table records more than 60,000 clones; 65% to 75% of these occur just once. Of the sample, around 4.5% falls within the top ten clones.

In this chain, TRBV5-1 is recombined with TRBJ2-5; TRBD2 is a weak D gene call, 6 bases matching. The J call may be faulty, since TRBJ2-7 better matches the DNA end. Sample: PBMCs, taken from a glioma patient whose treatment included an IDH1 peptide vaccine. The origin of this receptor is a man in his fifties or sixties with glioma. Here is the DNA: TGCGCCAGCAGCTCCCCCGGAAGACCGGGACTCCGCTCCTACGAGCAGTACTTC. Its amino acids are CASSSPGRPGLRSYEQYF.